The next 2 T cell receptor beta chains were all read from a single sample in a study of cytomegalovirus exposure and HLA in healthy donors. Use of 60 Vbeta and 13 Jbeta primers characterized the PCR. This table comes from immunoSEQ multiplex PCR, and its TCRdb copy is limited to in-frame clones, with some not included. Seen here are under 200,000 clones, around three quarters observed once, and the top ten hold around 5.7%. Sequencing input: PBMCs. The receptors come from a man in his forties in good health and CMV-seronegative.

The chain joins TRBV19 to TRBJ2-2; D is unresolved. The V gene's germline CDR1 is LNHDA and CDR2 SQIVND (reference sequence). V lost 5 bases to trimming and J lost 1 base, with 5 bases between them. The CDR3 is 13 residues long. For the CDR3, the DNA is TGTGCCAGTAGTGTCCAGAACACCGGGGAGCTGTTTTTT. Translating it yields CASSVQNTGELFF.

The V and J genes are TRBV5-1 and TRBJ1-1, with TRBD1 matching 10 bases. Trimming took 4 bases from V and 1 from J; bases not matched to a gene: 4. This CDR3 spans 15 amino acids. CDR1 and CDR2 (germline): SGHRS, YFSETQ. In DNA form, the CDR3 reads TGCGCCAGCAGCGGGGACAGGGGCCGGAACACTGAAGCTTTCTTT. Translating gives CASSGDRGRNTEAFF.